This note documents a single TCR beta chain sequence. The antigen remains undetermined. V gave up 4 bases and J gave up 5 bases; unmatched junction bases: 11. Germline V gene sequence: CDR1 SGHNT, CDR2 YENEEA. The CDR3 has 17 amino acids. The data originate from a study of OX40 agonist ivuxolimab in advanced cancers. Study observations and caveats: In the expanded peripheral T cells, antigen specificity was never determined. Clones of CD4+ and CD8+ blood T cells grew by week 6 at doses of 0.1 to 3.0 mg/kg. In general, CD8+ T cells held more expanded clones than CD4+ did, on average.

The table came from immunoSEQ multiplex PCR; TCRdb's copy has only in-frame clones and leaves some out. The table shows about 32,000 clones, with around nine tenths occurring only once. Sampling times: baseline, cycle 4 day 1, cycle 7 day 1. The chain joins TRBV11-3 to TRBJ2-1, with TRBD2 matching 10 bases. The input for sequencing was CD4+ or CD8+ T cells sorted from blood, taken in a trial of the OX40 agonist ivuxolimab. This sequence was found in an adult with an advanced solid tumor such as melanoma, head and neck, liver or kidney cancer. In DNA, the CDR3 is TGTGCCAGCAGCTCCCGAGCGGGAGGGCCCTCGGACAATGAGCAGTTCTTC. This gives the protein CASSSRAGGPSDNEQFF.